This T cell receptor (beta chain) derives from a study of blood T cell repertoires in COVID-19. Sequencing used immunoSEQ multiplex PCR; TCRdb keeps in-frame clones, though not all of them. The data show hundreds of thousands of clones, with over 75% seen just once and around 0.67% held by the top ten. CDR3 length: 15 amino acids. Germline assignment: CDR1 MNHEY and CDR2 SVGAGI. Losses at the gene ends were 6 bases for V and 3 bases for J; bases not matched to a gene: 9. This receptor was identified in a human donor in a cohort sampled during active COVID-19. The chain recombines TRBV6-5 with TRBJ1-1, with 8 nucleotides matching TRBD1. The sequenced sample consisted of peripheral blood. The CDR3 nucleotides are TGTGCCAGCAGATATACAGGGGGGAGCGACACTGAAGCTTTCTTT. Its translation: CASRYTGGSDTEAFF.